The present T cell receptor beta chain was sequenced within a study of T cell repertoires in aging, cancer and after chemotherapy. CDR3 length equals 13 residues. Germline trimming cut 6 bases from V and 8 bases from J; bases unmatched to any gene: 10. Germline lookup yields CDR1 SQVTM and CDR2 ANQGSEA. Peripheral blood genomic DNA, not sorted cells or RNA, was the template. A mixed TRB-A/B primer pool amplified rearranged TRB by multiplex touch-down PCR. MiXCR, applied by TCRdb to the multiplex PCR reads, yields one record per CDR3 protein. The sample includes approximately 10,000 distinct CDR3 sequences, around 40% of them seen just once.

The sequence came from a human donor in good health. Sequencing used blood. This chain links TRBV29-1 with TRBJ1-2; 9 bases are shared with TRBD1. The CDR3 DNA reads TGCAGCGTAGATTCGGGACAGGGCTTCGGCTACACCTTC. It encodes CSVDSGQGFGYTF.